The 12 T cell receptor beta chains below all came from one sample that was sequenced in a study of blood T cells in healthy people across ages. It was with a sample-barcoded 5' primer and a J-beta primer mix that a second PCR of roughly 6 to 12 cycles was run. TCRdb independently ran MiXCR on the 5' RACE reads; one entry per CDR3 protein. Altogether 700,000 to 900,000 distinct CDR3 sequences are present, about 55% being singletons, with the ten largest covering approximately 40%. Sequenced material: blood. The source of these receptors is an elderly man in good health.

This clonotype appeared a few times. The chain has TRBV4-1 and TRBJ2-7; tentative D call: TRBD2 (5 bases). Germline V gene data show CDR1 as MGHRA and CDR2 as YSYEKL. CDR3 length: 15 residues. Trimming shortened V by 2 bases and J by 6 bases, and 17 bases separated the two germline ends. CDR3 DNA: TGCGCCAGCAGCCAAACAGTAGCGAGAGCTGGCGAGCAGTACTTC. It codes for CASSQTVARAGEQYF.

The V gene is TRBV12-3 or TRBV12-4, the J gene TRBJ2-7; 7 nucleotides match TRBD2. Unmatched junction bases numbered 14, after V lost 5 bases and J lost 4 bases. The CDR3 is made up of 16 amino acids. DNA for the CDR3: TGTGCCAGCAGTCCCAGCGGGACCAGAGGGGCATACGAGCAGTACTTC. Translated, it gives CASSPSGTRGAYEQYF.

In this sample, this clonotype turned up a few times. The chain employs TRBV12-3 or TRBV12-4 and TRBJ2-5; D is unclear. The CDR3 runs to 11 residues. Trimming pared 6 bases from V and 3 bases from J, leaving 5 bases between. The DNA for the CDR3 is TGTGCCAGCAGACAGAAAGAGACCCAGTACTTC. Translating gives CASRQKETQYF.

This clonotype was counted once. This chain links TRBV15 with TRBJ2-2; D call uncertain. Germline V gene data show CDR1 as LNHNV and CDR2 as YYDKDF (reference sequence). This CDR3 is built from 15 residues. Between the trimmed V and J ends, which lost 5 bases and 0 bases, there was a span of 10 bases. The CDR3 bases are TGTGCCACCAGCCTCTTCTCAACGAACACCGGGGAGCTGTTTTTT. Amino acids: CATSLFSTNTGELFF.

The chain recombines TRBV20-1 with TRBJ2-1; 9 bases fit TRBD2. Germline CDR1 and CDR2: DFQATT and SNEGSKA (reference sequence). This CDR3 comprises 14 residues. V lost 2 bases, J lost 8 bases, and 7 bases stayed unmatched. CDR3 residues: CSARRAGGPHEQFF. The CDR3 DNA follows: TGCAGTGCTAGAAGAGCGGGAGGCCCCCATGAGCAGTTCTTC.

The rearrangement uses TRBV11-2 and TRBJ1-2; 8 bases align to TRBD1. In germline, CDR1 is SGHAT, CDR2 FQNNGV. CDR3 length: 13 amino acids. The V gene end was trimmed by 6 bases and the J gene end by 7 bases; junction bases not matched to a gene: 7. DNA for the CDR3: TGTGCCAGCAGACCCCGGACAGGGAGTGGCTACACCTTC. Its translation: CASRPRTGSGYTF.

The chain recombines TRBV9 with TRBJ1-6; D might be TRBD1 (5 bases). This CDR3 is built from 14 residues. V lost 2 bases to trimming and J lost 7 bases, with 10 bases between them. The germline V gene has CDR1 SGDLS and CDR2 YYNGEE. The CDR3 sequence is CASSVGGGNSPLHF. Here the CDR3 DNA reads TGTGCCAGCAGCGTCGGCGGGGGGAATTCACCCCTCCACTTT. Full variable domain (rest looked up from reference TRBV9 and TRBJ1-6): DSGVTQTPKHLITATGQRVTLRCSPRSGDLSVYWYQQSLDQGLQFLIQYYNGEERAKGNILERFSAQQFPDLHSELNLSSLELGDSALYFCASSVGGGNSPLHFGNGTRLTVT.

There are a few counts of this clonotype. V and J are TRBV25-1 and TRBJ1-2; 10 bases align to TRBD1. CDR1 and CDR2 (germline): MGHDK, SYGVNS. This CDR3 has 16 residues. V trimming: 5 bases; J trimming: 2 bases; junction bases outside the gene matches: 8. This CDR3 reads CASSPFGQGDNYGYTF. The CDR3 DNA follows: TGTGCCAGCAGTCCTTTCGGACAGGGGGACAACTATGGCTACACCTTC.

The chain recombines TRBV27 with TRBJ2-5; D not resolved. Germline assignment: CDR1 MNHEY and CDR2 SMNVEV (reference sequence). This CDR3 is 14 amino acids long. Trimming cost V 6 bases and J 0 bases, with 11 bases left between them. The CDR3 DNA sequence: TGTGCCAGCAGGCCCACTCTGTACCAAGAGACCCAGTACTTC. It translates to CASRPTLYQETQYF.

This clonotype was counted between two and nine times. The V and J genes are TRBV9 and TRBJ2-1; 10 bases fit TRBD2. The germline CDR1 and CDR2 sequences are SGDLS and YYNGEE. This CDR3 has 16 amino acids. J gave up 9 bases and V 5 bases, and 14 bases lay outside the gene matches. CDR3 in DNA: TGTGCCAGCAGTCTTTCCGGACTAGCGGACAAGGGTGAGCAGTTCTTC. Its translation is CASSLSGLADKGEQFF.

The V and J genes are TRBV10-3 and TRBJ2-1; D is undetermined. The DNA end lines up better with TRBJ2-7; the J call may be wrong. Germline V gene data show CDR1 as ENHRY and CDR2 as SYGVKD. CDR3 size: 11 residues. This CDR3 is CAISEYNEQYF. The CDR3 DNA follows: TGTGCCATCAGTGAATACAATGAGCAGTACTTC.

The chain combines TRBV5-1 with TRBJ2-3; tentative D call: TRBD1 (6 bases). The CDR3 runs to 13 residues. Germline V gene sequence: CDR1 SGHRS, CDR2 YFSETQ. V was clipped by 5 bases and J by 14 bases, with 21 bases between them. CDR3 nucleotide sequence: TGCGCCAGCAGGGCTAGACAGGCGCATGACGCGTATTTT. Protein sequence: CASRARQAHDAYF.